This paragraph covers one TCR beta chain sequence. The antigen remains undetermined. Investigators built TCR beta libraries using UMI-labeled 5' RACE. Original processing methods: Per TCR beta library, functional CDR3 beta clonotypes numbered roughly 2,600 to 20,000. TCRdb re-called the 5' RACE reads and gives one entry per CDR3 protein, without DNA. The V and J calls, along with clone size, are taken from TCRdb and not from the paper's own processing. The sample has 5,500 to 7,000 distinct CDR3 sequences. The PBMC came from buffy coats of healthy donors. From duplicate vials of some 160,000 sorted CD8+ T cells per subset, RNA was isolated. This specimen comes from a study of human CD8 memory T cell subsets. The CDR3 is made up of 16 amino acids. The germline V gene encodes CDR1 SGHRS and CDR2 YFSETQ. Findings and limits, study-wide: Higher diversity in stem-like memory T cells than in precursor exhausted T cells was suggested by Chao1 estimates.

Sequencing was performed on CD8+ effector memory T cells (TEM) sorted from PBMCs. Indicated subset: effector memory CD8 T cells, CCR7- CD45RO+ CD95+. The receptor was isolated from a human donor in good health. The V call is TRBV5-1, the J call TRBJ2-1. CDR3 amino acids: CASSPDPSAAYNEQFF.